This TCR beta chain comes out of a study of CD4 T cells in relation to SARS-CoV-2 and coronaviruses. V was shortened by 2 bases and J by 2 bases, with 9 bases between the two germline ends. Germline CDR1 is MNHEY and CDR2 is SVGEGT. The length of the CDR3 is 15 residues. In the case of this clone: Its antigen is still unknown.

Generated by immunoSEQ multiplex PCR, the TCRdb table keeps only in-frame clones and is missing some. The sample records approximately 25,000 clones, more than 60% being singletons. CD4+ T cells from unexposed donors were obtained before the COVID-19 pandemic (2011-2018). The cells were cultured for 9 to 11 days before CD4+ T cells were isolated. Source material: CD4+ T cells from PBMCs, cultured in vitro. The chain has TRBV6-2 or TRBV6-3 and TRBJ2-2; D is uncertain. The TCR was taken from a human donor in good health. CDR3 amino acids: CASSYGQTNTGELFF. CDR3 nucleotides: TGTGCCAGCAGTTACGGGCAGACTAACACCGGGGAGCTGTTTTTT.